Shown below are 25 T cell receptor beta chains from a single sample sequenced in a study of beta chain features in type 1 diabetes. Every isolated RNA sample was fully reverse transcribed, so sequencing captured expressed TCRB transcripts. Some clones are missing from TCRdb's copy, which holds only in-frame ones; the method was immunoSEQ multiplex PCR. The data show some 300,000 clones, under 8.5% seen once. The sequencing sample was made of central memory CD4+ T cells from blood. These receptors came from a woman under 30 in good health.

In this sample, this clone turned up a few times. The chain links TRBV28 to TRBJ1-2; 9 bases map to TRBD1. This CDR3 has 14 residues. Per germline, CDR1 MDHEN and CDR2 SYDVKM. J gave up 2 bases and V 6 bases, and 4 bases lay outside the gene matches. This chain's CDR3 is CASRGTGRNYGYTF. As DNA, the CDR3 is TGTGCCAGCAGGGGGACAGGGCGGAACTATGGCTACACCTTC.

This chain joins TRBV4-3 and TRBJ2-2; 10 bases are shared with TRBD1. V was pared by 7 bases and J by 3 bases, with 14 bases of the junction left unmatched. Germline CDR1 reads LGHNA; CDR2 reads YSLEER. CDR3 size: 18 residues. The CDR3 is CASTRDRGLSGDTGELFF. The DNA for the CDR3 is TGCGCCAGCACCCGGGACAGGGGTCTCTCCGGGGACACCGGGGAGCTGTTTTTT.

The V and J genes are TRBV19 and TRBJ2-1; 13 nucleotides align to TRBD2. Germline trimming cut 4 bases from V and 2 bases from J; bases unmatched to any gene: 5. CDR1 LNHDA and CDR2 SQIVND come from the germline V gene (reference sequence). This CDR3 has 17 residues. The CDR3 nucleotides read TGTGCCAGTAGTAGTCTACTAGCGGGAGGGCCCTACAATGAGCAGTTCTTC. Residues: CASSSLLAGGPYNEQFF. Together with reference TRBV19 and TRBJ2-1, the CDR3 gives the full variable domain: DGGITQSPKYLFRKEGQNVTLSCEQNLNHDAMYWYRQDPGQGLRLIYYSQIVNDFQKGDIAEGYSVSREKKESFPLTVTSAQKNPTAFYLCASSSLLAGGPYNEQFFGPGTRLTVL.

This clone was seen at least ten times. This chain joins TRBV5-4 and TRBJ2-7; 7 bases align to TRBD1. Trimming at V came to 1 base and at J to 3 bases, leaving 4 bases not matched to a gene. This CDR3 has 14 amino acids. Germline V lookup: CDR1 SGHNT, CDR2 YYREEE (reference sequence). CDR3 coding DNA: TGTGCCAGCAGCTTGATGGGACAGTTCTACGAGCAGTACTTC. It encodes CASSLMGQFYEQYF.

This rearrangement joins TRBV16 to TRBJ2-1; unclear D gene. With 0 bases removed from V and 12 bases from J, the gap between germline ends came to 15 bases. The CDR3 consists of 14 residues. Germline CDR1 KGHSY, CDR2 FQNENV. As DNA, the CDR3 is TGTGCCAGCAGCCAATCTCGCTTCCAGGATGGGCAGTTCTTC. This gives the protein CASSQSRFQDGQFF.

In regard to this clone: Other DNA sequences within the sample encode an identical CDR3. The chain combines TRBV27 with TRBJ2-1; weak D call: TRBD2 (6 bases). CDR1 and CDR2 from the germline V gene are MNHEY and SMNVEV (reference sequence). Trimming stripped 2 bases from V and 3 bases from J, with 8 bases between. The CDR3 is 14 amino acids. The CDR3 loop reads CASSLAGYYNEQFF. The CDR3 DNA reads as TGTGCCAGCAGTTTAGCGGGGTACTACAATGAGCAGTTCTTC.

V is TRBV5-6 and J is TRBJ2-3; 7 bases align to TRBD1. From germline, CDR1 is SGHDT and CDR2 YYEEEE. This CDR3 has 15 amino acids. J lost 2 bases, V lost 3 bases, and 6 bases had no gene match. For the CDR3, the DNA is TGTGCCAGCAGCTCCGGGACAGTATACACAGATACGCAGTATTTT. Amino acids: CASSSGTVYTDTQYF.

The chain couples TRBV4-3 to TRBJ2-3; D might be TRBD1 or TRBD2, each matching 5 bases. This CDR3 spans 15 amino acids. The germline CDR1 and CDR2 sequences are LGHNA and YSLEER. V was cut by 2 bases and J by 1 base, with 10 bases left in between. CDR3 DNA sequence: TGCGCCAGCAGCCAACGGGGCTTTCGCACAGATACGCAGTATTTT. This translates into CASSQRGFRTDTQYF.

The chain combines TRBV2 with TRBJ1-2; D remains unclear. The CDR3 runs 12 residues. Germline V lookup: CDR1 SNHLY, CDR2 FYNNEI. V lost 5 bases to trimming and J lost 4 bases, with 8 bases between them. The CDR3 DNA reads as TGTGCCAGCAGTACTGACCTCTATGGCTACACCTTC. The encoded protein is CASSTDLYGYTF.

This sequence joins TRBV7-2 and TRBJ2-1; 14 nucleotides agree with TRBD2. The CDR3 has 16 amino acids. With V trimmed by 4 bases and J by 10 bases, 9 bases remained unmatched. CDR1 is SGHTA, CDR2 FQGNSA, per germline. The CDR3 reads CASSSPGLAGVSEQFF. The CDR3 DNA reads TGTGCCAGCAGCTCGCCGGGACTAGCGGGAGTAAGCGAGCAGTTCTTC.

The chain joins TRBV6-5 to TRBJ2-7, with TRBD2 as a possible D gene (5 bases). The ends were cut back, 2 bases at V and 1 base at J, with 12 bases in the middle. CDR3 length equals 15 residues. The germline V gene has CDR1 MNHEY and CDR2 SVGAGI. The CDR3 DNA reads TGTGCCAGCAGTTACAAGTCTAGCACATCCTACGAGCAGTACTTC. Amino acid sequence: CASSYKSSTSYEQYF.

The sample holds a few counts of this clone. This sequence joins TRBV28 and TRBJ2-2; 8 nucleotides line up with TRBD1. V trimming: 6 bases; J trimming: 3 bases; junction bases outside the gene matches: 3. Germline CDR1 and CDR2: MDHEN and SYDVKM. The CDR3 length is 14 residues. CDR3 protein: CASSRGLYTGELFF. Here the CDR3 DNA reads TGTGCCAGCAGCAGGGGGCTGTACACCGGGGAGCTGTTTTTT.

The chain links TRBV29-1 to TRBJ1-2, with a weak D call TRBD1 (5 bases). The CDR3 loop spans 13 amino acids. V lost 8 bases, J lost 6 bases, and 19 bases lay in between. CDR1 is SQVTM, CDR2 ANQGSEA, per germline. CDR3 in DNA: TGCAGCTCCAACTCTGGAGGGGACCATGGCTACACCTTC. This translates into CSSNSGGDHGYTF.

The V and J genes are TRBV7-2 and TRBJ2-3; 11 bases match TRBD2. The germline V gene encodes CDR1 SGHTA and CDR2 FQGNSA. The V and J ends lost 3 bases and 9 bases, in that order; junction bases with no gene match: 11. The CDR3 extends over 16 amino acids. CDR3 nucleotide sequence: TGTGCCAGCAGCTTTTCGCCCGGACTAGCGGGTGAAACGCAGTATTTT. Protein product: CASSFSPGLAGETQYF.

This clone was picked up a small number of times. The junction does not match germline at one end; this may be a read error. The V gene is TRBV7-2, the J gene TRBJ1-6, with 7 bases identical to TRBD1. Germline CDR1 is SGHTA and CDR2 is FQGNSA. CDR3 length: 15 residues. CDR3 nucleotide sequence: TGCGCCAGCAGCCGGGTGACAGGGTCGGGTTCACCCCTCCACTTT. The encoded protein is CASSRVTGSGSPLHF. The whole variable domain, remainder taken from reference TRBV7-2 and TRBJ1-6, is GAGVSQSPSNKVTEKGKDVELRCDPISGHTALYWYRQSLGQGLEFLIYFQGNSAPDKSGLPSDRFSAERTGGSVSTLTIQRTQQEDSAVYLCASSRVTGSGSPLHFGNGTRLTVT.

The CDR3 spells CASSPRQGADTQYF. The CDR3 DNA reads as TGCGCCAGCAGCCCTAGACAGGGCGCAGATACGCAGTATTTT. The rearrangement links TRBV5-1 to TRBJ2-3; TRBD1 matches 7 bases. V was clipped by 4 bases and J by 4 bases; unmatched bases: 6. Germline CDR1 SGHRS, CDR2 YFSETQ. This CDR3 contains 14 residues.

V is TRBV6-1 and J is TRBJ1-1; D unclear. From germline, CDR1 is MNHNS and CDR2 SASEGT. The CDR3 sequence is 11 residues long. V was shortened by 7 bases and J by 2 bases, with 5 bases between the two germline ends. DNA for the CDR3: TGTGCCAGCACACTCAACACTGAAGCTTTCTTT. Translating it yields CASTLNTEAFF.

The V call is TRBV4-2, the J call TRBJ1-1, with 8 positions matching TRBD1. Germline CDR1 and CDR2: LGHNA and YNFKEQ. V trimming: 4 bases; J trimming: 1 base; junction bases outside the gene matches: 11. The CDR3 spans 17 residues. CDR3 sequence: CASSRTGRGLGNTEAFF. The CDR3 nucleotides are TGTGCCAGCAGCCGAACGGGCAGGGGGCTCGGGAACACTGAAGCTTTCTTT.

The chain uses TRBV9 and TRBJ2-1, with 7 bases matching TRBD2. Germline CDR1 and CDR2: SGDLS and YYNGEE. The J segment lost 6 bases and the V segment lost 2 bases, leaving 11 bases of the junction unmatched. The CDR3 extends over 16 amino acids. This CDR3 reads CASSVGTTLGFNEQFF. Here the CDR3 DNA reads TGTGCCAGCAGCGTGGGGACTACGCTTGGGTTCAATGAGCAGTTCTTC.

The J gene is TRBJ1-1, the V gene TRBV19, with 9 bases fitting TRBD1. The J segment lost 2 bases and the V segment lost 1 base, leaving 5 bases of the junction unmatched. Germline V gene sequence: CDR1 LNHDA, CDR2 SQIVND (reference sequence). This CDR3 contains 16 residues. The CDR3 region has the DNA TGTGCCAGTAGTATAGCAAACAGGGGGCCAAACACTGAAGCTTTCTTT. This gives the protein CASSIANRGPNTEAFF.

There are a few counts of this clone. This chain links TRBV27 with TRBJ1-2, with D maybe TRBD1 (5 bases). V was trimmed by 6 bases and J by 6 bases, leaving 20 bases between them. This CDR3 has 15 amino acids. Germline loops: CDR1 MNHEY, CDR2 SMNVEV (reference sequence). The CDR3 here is CASSEITGTYDGYTF. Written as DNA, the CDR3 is TGTGCCAGCAGCGAAATTACCGGGACGTACGATGGCTACACCTTC.

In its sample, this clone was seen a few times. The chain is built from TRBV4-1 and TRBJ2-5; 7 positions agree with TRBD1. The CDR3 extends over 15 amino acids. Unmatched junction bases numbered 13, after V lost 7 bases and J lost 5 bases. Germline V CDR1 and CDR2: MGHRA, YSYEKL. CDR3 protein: CASTRTGQGVETQYF. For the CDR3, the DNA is TGCGCCAGCACCCGGACAGGCCAGGGAGTGGAGACCCAGTACTTC.

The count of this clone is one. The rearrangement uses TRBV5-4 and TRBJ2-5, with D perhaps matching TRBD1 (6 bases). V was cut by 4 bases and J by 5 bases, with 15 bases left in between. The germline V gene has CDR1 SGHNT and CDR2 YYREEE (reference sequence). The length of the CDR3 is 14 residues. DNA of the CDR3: TGTGCCAGCAGCCCCGCAGGGGCCCGGGAGACCCAGTACTTC. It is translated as CASSPAGARETQYF.

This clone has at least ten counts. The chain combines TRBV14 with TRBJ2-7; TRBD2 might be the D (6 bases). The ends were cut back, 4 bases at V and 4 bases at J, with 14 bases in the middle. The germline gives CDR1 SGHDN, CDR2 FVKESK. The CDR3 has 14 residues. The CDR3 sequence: CASSRGTSLYEQYF. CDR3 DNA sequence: TGTGCCAGCAGCCGGGGGACTTCGCTATACGAGCAGTACTTC.

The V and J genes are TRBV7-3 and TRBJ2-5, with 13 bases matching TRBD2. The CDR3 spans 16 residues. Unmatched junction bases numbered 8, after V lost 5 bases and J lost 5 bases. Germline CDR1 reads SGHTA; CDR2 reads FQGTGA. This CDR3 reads CASSAGTSGALETQYF. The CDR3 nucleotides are TGTGCCAGCAGCGCCGGGACTAGCGGGGCCCTTGAGACCCAGTACTTC.